This T cell receptor beta chain was retrieved from a study of PD-1 blockade in classical Hodgkin lymphoma. Per the germline V gene, CDR1 is SGHRS and CDR2 is YFSETQ. The CDR3 has 15 residues. The V and J ends lost 5 bases and 2 bases, in that order; junction bases with no gene match: 4. TCRdb's copy holds only in-frame clones and misses some; the assay was immunoSEQ multiplex PCR. In the table there are more than 30,000 clones, 85% to 90% of which are singletons. After autologous stem cell transplantation all patients relapsed, and prior brentuximab vedotin exposure differed between cohorts. Best responses were complete response, partial response or progressive disease.

This rearrangement joins TRBV5-1 to TRBJ2-7, with 13 bases identical to TRBD2. The material sequenced was peripheral blood mononuclear cells (PBMCs), taken before the second cycle of nivolumab. This receptor was taken from a human donor with classical Hodgkin lymphoma. This CDR3 reads CASRPGLAGAYEQYF. In DNA, the CDR3 is TGCGCCAGCAGACCAGGACTAGCGGGGGCCTACGAGCAGTACTTC.